This TCR beta chain derives from a study of post-analysis software for immune sequencing data. Study-level results: In patients, about five TRBV segments were more frequent than in controls, with TRBV5-6, TRBV5-1 and TRBV20-1 among them.

TCR beta cDNA libraries included unique molecular identifiers. TCRdb analysed the PCR reads with MiXCR anew, one entry per CDR3 protein. The table lists fewer than 850,000 distinct CDR3 sequences, around 27% of them singletons. This clonotype showed up just a few times. Its antigen is currently unknown. The CDR3 is 15 residues long. The ends lost 4 bases at V and 7 bases at J; junction bases unmatched: 9. Germline lookup yields CDR1 SGHAT and CDR2 FQNNGV. Sequenced input: blood. This receptor was identified in a girl aged 5-17 years with multiple sclerosis. The chain carries TRBV11-2 and TRBJ1-2; TRBD1 aligns across 10 bases. This CDR3 is CASSSGTGAAGGYTF. For the CDR3, the DNA is TGTGCCAGCAGCTCCGGGACAGGGGCGGCTGGTGGCTACACCTTC.